Below are 16 T cell receptor beta chains sequenced from a single sample in a study of CD8 T cells in Susac syndrome. Random hexamers primed reverse transcription of roughly 0.5 to 1 ug RNA. Using its own MiXCR run on the immunoSEQ multiplex PCR reads, TCRdb lists one record per CDR3 protein. The table includes about 300,000 distinct CDR3 sequences, approximately 85% detected once. Sequences were obtained from CD8+ T cells from PBMCs. The receptors shown here come from a human donor with multiple sclerosis.

This sequence joins TRBV21-1 and TRBJ2-1; TRBD2, the table's D call, was not compared with the DNA. TRBV21-1 is assigned pseudogene status. The CDR3 extends over 15 amino acids. The CDR3 region is CASRTSGSSYNEQFF. The CDR3 DNA is TGTGCCAGCAGGACTAGCGGGAGTTCCTACAATGAGCAGTTCTTC.

This chain links TRBV24-1 with TRBJ2-1; either TRBD1 or TRBD2 may fit D (5 bases each). Trimming removed 7 bases from V and 2 bases from J, with 8 bases in between. This CDR3 is 13 amino acids long. Germline values: CDR1 KGHDR, CDR2 SFDVKD. The CDR3 here is CATRVGPYNEQFF. The CDR3 DNA reads as TGTGCCACCAGGGTGGGACCCTACAATGAGCAGTTCTTC.

The CDR3 nucleotides read TGTGCCACCAGTGATTTCACAGGGCCGTCTGGGGCCAACGTCCTGACTTTC. Its protein is CATSDFTGPSGANVLTF. The chain joins TRBV24-1 to TRBJ2-6; tentative D call: TRBD1 (6 bases). The CDR3 consists of 17 residues. Germline V gene data show CDR1 as KGHDR and CDR2 as SFDVKD. V lost 1 base, J lost 1 base, and 10 bases lay in between.

This clonotype was seen only once. V is TRBV20-1 and J is TRBJ2-1; 7 nucleotides agree with TRBD2. Trimming cost V 3 bases and J 5 bases; bases outside gene matches: 10. The germline gives CDR1 DFQATT, CDR2 SNEGSKA (reference sequence). The CDR3 sequence is 15 residues long. The CDR3 DNA is TGCAGTGCTAGTGACCGACTAGCCTCGGACAATGAGCAGTTCTTC. It codes for CSASDRLASDNEQFF.

The rearrangement links TRBV7-9 to TRBJ1-1; D is ambiguous. With 3 bases removed from V and 5 bases from J, the gap between germline ends came to 13 bases. CDR3 size: 14 residues. The germline V gene has CDR1 SEHNR and CDR2 FQNEAQ (reference sequence). As DNA, the CDR3 is TGTGCCAGCAGCTTGGAGGGCTCGGGAACTGAAGCTTTCTTT. Amino acid sequence: CASSLEGSGTEAFF.

J is TRBJ2-2 and V is TRBV4-3; TRBD1 agrees at 7 bases. This CDR3 comprises 15 residues. V dropped 0 bases and J dropped 6; count of bases not matched to a gene: 4. Germline lookup yields CDR1 LGHNA and CDR2 YSLEER. The CDR3 reads CASSQEGQYPGELFF. CDR3 nucleotide sequence: TGCGCCAGCAGCCAAGAGGGACAGTATCCCGGGGAGCTGTTTTTT.

Here the CDR3 DNA reads TGTGCCAGCAGTTACTCGATCGGCGAGGGTGAGCAGTTCTTC. Translated, it gives CASSYSIGEGEQFF. The chain uses TRBV6-5 and TRBJ2-1; TRBD2 might be the D (5 bases). Per the germline V gene, CDR1 is MNHEY and CDR2 is SVGAGI. This CDR3 has 14 amino acids. V was pared by 0 bases and J by 9 bases, with 12 bases between.

The genes are TRBV19 and TRBJ2-1; 7 bases are a match to TRBD2. The CDR3 contains 12 residues. Per the germline V gene, CDR1 is LNHDA and CDR2 is SQIVND (reference sequence). V gave up 8 bases and J gave up 9 bases; unmatched junction bases: 7. The CDR3 DNA sequence: TGTGCCAGTCGGGGAGGGGCAGCTGAGCAGTTCTTC. The encoded protein is CASRGGAAEQFF.

The sample holds a few counts of this clonotype. The chain recombines TRBV5-4 with TRBJ2-2; D not resolved. This CDR3 comprises 13 residues. Per germline, CDR1 SGHNT and CDR2 YYREEE (reference sequence). V was trimmed by 0 bases and J by 5 bases, leaving 5 bases between them. CDR3 protein: CASSLEGTGELFF. The CDR3 DNA follows: TGTGCCAGCAGCTTGGAGGGAACCGGGGAGCTGTTTTTT. Using reference TRBV5-4 and TRBJ2-2 for the parts outside the CDR3, the full variable domain is ETGVTQSPTHLIKTRGQQVTLRCSSQSGHNTVSWYQQALGQGPQFIFQYYREEENGRGNFPPRFSGLQFPNYSSELNVNALELDDSALYLCASSLEGTGELFFGEGSRLTVL.

The genes are TRBV30 and TRBJ1-3, with TRBD1 identical over 7 bases. The junction had 12 bases not matched to a gene; V was cut back by 4 bases and J by 0 bases. From germline, CDR1 is GTSNPN and CDR2 SVGIG (reference sequence). The CDR3 length is 17 residues. CDR3 residues: CAWKRDSLAYSGNTIYF. DNA for the CDR3: TGTGCCTGGAAAAGGGACAGCCTCGCCTACTCTGGAAACACCATATATTTT.

This rearrangement joins TRBV30 to TRBJ2-1; 12 bases fit TRBD2. Germline V CDR1 and CDR2: GTSNPN, SVGIG (reference sequence). V lost 2 bases to trimming and J lost 6 bases; unmatched junction nucleotides: 2. The CDR3 contains 14 residues. In DNA, the CDR3 is TGTGCCTGGAGTTGGACTAGCGGGACCAATGAGCAGTTCTTC. Its translation: CAWSWTSGTNEQFF.

V usage is TRBV4-1 and J usage is TRBJ1-1, with a weak D call TRBD1 (5 bases). V was shortened by 4 bases and J by 5 bases, with 14 bases between the two germline ends. The germline V gene encodes CDR1 MGHRA and CDR2 YSYEKL. CDR3 length equals 14 residues. CDR3 sequence (DNA): TGCGCCAGCAGCCGCACGCCGGGGGATACTGAAGCTTTCTTT. Residues: CASSRTPGDTEAFF.

The chain has TRBV28 and TRBJ2-7; D is unclear. V lost 8 bases and J 4 bases, leaving 15 bases between the germline ends. The CDR3 runs to 13 residues. Germline loops: CDR1 MDHEN, CDR2 SYDVKM. For the CDR3, the DNA is TGTGCCAGCGGTCGGGCTGTGGGATACGAGCAGTACTTC. This encodes CASGRAVGYEQYF.

The chain has TRBV19 and TRBJ2-7; D might be TRBD2 (6 bases). The CDR3 has 14 residues. Germline V gene sequence: CDR1 LNHDA, CDR2 SQIVND (reference sequence). Trimming cost V 7 bases and J 7 bases, with 20 bases left between them. The CDR3 DNA sequence: TGTGCCAGTACGGGGGACTTGTGGTCGCGTGAGCAGTACTTC. This gives the protein CASTGDLWSREQYF.

The chain has TRBV11-2 and TRBJ2-6, with unresolved D. Germline V gives CDR1 SGHAT, CDR2 FQNNGV. V was pared by 0 bases and J by 0 bases, with 6 bases between. The CDR3 totals 16 residues. The CDR3, as DNA: TGTGCCAGCAGCTTAGATTGGCGCTCTGGGGCCAACGTCCTGACTTTC. It translates to CASSLDWRSGANVLTF.

This chain links TRBV19 with TRBJ2-7; a possible D gene is TRBD2 (5 bases). The V and J ends lost 5 bases and 5 bases respectively, with 19 bases between them. This CDR3 is built from 15 residues. The germline V gene encodes CDR1 LNHDA and CDR2 SQIVND (reference sequence). In DNA form, the CDR3 reads TGTGCCAGTAGTTTGGGGTCGGTAAGCGGCGACGAGCAGTACTTC. It codes for CASSLGSVSGDEQYF.